Included here is one TCR beta chain sequence, with context. No antigen is known for it. The length of the CDR3 is 13 residues. V shed 2 bases, J shed 9 bases, and the junction held 3 bases outside the gene matches. Germline lookup yields CDR1 KGHDR and CDR2 SFDVKD. This sample is drawn from a study of brain T cells in children with intractable seizures. TCRdb's table, derived via immunoSEQ multiplex PCR, lists solely in-frame clones and lacks some. Of about 320,000 clones listed, nearly 95% are singletons. Documented time point: blood from clinic visit 5 months post-surgery; TSC patient then seizure free. Pre-surgery treatment included at least one anti-epileptic drug. Regarding the study as a whole: Clones missing pre-surgery may reflect undersampling of that blood sample. Only CDR3 sequence similarity suggested viral specificity, without known HCMV serostatus.

The clonotype originates from a boy less than two years old with tuberous sclerosis and intractable seizures. The material sequenced was peripheral blood, taken less than 6 months after surgery. The chain uses TRBV24-1 and TRBJ1-2, with 9 nucleotides matching TRBD1. CDR3 in amino acids: CATSDSTGGSYTF. CDR3 nucleotides: TGTGCCACCAGTGATTCTACAGGGGGCAGCTACACCTTC.